Listed here is a single T cell receptor (beta chain). What it binds is unknown. This specimen belongs to a study of cytomegalovirus exposure and HLA in healthy donors. The CDR3 extends over 15 amino acids. Germline V gene sequence: CDR1 SGHKS, CDR2 YYEKEE (reference sequence). V lost 3 bases, J lost 2 bases, and 5 bases stayed unmatched. Study-wide results and caveats: Common viral pathogens (according to a later analysis) appeared linked to several of the most significant clusters. Reportedly, HLA-A and HLA-B alleles of most subjects were accurately predicted from TCR beta. In vitro experiments confirmed that a few CMV-associated chains were specific for CMV antigens.

PCR used 60 Vbeta primers and 13 Jbeta primers. Produced via immunoSEQ multiplex PCR; TCRdb's table is partial and in-frame only. The sample yields 200,000 or so clones, around 85% seen once. This TCR came from a girl between 2 and 10 years old in good health and CMV-seronegative. The sequenced sample was PBMCs. This rearrangement joins TRBV5-5 to TRBJ2-1; TRBD2 matches at 7 bases. The CDR3 DNA follows: TGTGCCAGCAGCTACGAGCGGGATGCCTACAATGAGCAGTTCTTC. Amino acids: CASSYERDAYNEQFF. The full variable domain, rest sourced from reference TRBV5-5 and TRBJ2-1, is DAGVTQSPTHLIKTRGQQVTLRCSPISGHKSVSWYQQVLGQGPQFIFQYYEKEERGRGNFPDRFSARQFPNYSSELNVNALLLGDSALYLCASSYERDAYNEQFFGPGTRLTVL.